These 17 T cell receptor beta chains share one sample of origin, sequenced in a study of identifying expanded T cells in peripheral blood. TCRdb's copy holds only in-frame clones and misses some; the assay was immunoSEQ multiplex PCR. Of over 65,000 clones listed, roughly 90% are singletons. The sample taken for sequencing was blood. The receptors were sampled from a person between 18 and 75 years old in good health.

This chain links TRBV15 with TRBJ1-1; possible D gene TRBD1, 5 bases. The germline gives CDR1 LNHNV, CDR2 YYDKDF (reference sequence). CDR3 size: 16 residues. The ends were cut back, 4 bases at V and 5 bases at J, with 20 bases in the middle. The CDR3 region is CATSNHLGPQRTEAFF. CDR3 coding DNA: TGTGCCACCAGCAACCACCTGGGACCCCAGAGGACTGAAGCTTTCTTT.

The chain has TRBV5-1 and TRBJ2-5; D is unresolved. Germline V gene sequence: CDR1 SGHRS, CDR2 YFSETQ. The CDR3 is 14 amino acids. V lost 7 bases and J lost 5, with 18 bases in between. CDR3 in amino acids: CASGNVGVVETQYF. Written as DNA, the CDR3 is TGCGCCAGCGGAAACGTAGGTGTTGTGGAGACCCAGTACTTC.

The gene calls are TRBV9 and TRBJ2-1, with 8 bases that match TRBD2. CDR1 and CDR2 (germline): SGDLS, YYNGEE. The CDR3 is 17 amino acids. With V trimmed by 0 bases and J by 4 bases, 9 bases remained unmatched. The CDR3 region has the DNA TGTGCCAGCAGCGTAGCTACAGGAACTAGCGGTTACAATGAGCAGTTCTTC. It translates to CASSVATGTSGYNEQFF. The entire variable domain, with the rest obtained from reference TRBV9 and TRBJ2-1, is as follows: DSGVTQTPKHLITATGQRVTLRCSPRSGDLSVYWYQQSLDQGLQFLIQYYNGEERAKGNILERFSAQQFPDLHSELNLSSLELGDSALYFCASSVATGTSGYNEQFFGPGTRLTVL.

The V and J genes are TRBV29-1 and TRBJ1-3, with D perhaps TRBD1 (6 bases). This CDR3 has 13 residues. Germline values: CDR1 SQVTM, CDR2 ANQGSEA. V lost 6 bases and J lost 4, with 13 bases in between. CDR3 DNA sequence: TGCAGCGTGTCCGGGACACGGGGAAACACCATATATTTT. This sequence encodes CSVSGTRGNTIYF. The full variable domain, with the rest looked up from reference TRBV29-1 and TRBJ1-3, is SAVISQKPSRDICQRGTSLTIQCQVDSQVTMMFWYRQQPGQSLTLIATANQGSEATYESGFVIDKFPISRPNLTFSTLTVSNMSPEDSSIYLCSVSGTRGNTIYFGEGSWLTVV.

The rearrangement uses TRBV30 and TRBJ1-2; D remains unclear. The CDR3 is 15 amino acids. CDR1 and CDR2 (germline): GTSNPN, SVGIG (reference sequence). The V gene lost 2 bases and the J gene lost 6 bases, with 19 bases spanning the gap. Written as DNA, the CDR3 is TGTGCCTGGAGTCAAATCAACCCTACGGTTAATGGCTACACCTTC. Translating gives CAWSQINPTVNGYTF.

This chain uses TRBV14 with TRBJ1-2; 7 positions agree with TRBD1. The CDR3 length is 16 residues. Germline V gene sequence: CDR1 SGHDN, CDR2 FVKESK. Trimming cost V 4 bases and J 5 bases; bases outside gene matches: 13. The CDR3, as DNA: TGTGCCAGCAGCCCGCCCTTTCAGGGGGGTGATTATGGCTACACCTTC. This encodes CASSPPFQGGDYGYTF.

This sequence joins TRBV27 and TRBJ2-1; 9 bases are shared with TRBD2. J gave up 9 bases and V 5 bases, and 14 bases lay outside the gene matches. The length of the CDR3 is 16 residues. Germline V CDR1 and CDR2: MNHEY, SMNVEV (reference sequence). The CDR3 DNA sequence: TGTGCCAGCAGTACCACAGCGGGAGGCGTACGTGGTGAGCAGTTCTTC. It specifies CASSTTAGGVRGEQFF.

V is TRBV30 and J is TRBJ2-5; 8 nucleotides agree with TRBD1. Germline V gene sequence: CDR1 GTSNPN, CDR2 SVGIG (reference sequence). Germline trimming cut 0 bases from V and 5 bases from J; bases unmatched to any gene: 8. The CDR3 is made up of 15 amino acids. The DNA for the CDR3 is TGTGCCTGGAGTGTAATTCAGGGGGCATGGGAGACCCAGTACTTC. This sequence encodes CAWSVIQGAWETQYF.

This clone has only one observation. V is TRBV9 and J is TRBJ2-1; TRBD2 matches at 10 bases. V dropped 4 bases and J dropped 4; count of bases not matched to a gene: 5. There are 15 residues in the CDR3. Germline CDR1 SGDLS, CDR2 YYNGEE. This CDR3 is CASSPDSGGYNEQFF. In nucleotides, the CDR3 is TGTGCCAGCAGCCCCGATAGCGGGGGGTACAATGAGCAGTTCTTC.

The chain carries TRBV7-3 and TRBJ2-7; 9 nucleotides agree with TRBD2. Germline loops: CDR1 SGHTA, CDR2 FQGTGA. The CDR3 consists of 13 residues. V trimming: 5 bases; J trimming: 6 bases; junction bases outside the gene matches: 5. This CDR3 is CASSQGLASEQYF. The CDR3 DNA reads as TGTGCCAGCAGCCAAGGACTAGCGAGCGAGCAGTACTTC.

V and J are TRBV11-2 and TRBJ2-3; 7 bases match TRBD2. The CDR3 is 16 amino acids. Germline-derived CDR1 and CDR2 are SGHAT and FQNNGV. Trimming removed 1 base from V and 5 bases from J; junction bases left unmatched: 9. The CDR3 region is CASSLASLAVRDTQYF. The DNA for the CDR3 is TGTGCCAGCAGCTTAGCCTCGCTAGCGGTTAGAGATACGCAGTATTTT.

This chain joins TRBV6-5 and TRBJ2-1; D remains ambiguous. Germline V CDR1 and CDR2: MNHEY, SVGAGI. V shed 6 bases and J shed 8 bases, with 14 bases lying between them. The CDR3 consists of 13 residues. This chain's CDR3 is CASSSGPSDEQFF. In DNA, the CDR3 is TGTGCCAGCAGCTCCGGCCCCTCGGATGAGCAGTTCTTC.

The CDR3 sequence is CASSEALLTSLYYEQYF. CDR3 DNA: TGTGCCAGCAGTGAAGCGCTTTTAACTAGTCTCTACTACGAGCAGTACTTC. This rearrangement joins TRBV6-1 to TRBJ2-7; a weak D match, TRBD2 (5 bases). With 0 bases removed from V and 3 bases from J, the gap between germline ends came to 18 bases. Germline CDR1 reads MNHNS; CDR2 reads SASEGT. This CDR3 comprises 17 residues.

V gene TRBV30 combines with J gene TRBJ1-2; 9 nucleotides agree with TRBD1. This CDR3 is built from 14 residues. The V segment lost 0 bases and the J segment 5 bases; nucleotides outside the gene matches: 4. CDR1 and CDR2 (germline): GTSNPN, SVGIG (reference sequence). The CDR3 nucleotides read TGTGCCTGGAGTGTCGACAGGGGGAATTATGGCTACACCTTC. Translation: CAWSVDRGNYGYTF.

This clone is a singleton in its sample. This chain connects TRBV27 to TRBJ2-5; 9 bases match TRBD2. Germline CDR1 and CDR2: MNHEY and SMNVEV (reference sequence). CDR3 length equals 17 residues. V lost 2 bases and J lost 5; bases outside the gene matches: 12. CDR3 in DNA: TGTGCCAGCAGTTTAATAGTGGCGGGAGGGCCCGGTGAGACCCAGTACTTC. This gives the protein CASSLIVAGGPGETQYF.

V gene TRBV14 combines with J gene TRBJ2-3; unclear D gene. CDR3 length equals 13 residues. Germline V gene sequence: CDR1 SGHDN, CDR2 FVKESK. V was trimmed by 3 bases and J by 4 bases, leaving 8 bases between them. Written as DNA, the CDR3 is TGTGCCAGCAGCCATCGGGCTGCAGATACGCAGTATTTT. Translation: CASSHRAADTQYF.

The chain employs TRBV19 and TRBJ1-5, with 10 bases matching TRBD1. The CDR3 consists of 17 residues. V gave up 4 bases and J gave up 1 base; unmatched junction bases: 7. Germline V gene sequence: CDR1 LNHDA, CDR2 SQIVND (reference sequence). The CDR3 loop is CASSSGTGVRSNQPQHF. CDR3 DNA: TGTGCCAGTAGTAGTGGGACAGGGGTGAGGAGCAATCAGCCCCAGCATTTT.